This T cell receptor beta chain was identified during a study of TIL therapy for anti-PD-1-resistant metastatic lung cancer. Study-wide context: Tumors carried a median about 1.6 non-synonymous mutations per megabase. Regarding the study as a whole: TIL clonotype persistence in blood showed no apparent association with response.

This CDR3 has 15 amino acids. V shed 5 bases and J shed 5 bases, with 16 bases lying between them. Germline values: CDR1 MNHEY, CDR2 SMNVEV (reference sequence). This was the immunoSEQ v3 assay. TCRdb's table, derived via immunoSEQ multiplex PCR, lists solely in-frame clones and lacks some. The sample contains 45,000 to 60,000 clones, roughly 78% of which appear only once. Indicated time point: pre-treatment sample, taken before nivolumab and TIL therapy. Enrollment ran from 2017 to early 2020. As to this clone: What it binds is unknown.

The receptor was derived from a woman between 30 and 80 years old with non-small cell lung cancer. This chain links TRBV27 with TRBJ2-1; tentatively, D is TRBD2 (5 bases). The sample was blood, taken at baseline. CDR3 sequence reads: CASSPRRLRDNEQFF. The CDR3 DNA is TGTGCCAGCAGTCCTAGGAGGTTACGGGACAATGAGCAGTTCTTC.